Sequencing of this T cell receptor beta chain was carried out in a study of blood T cell repertoires in COVID-19. About the study: Collection of acute and convalescent COVID-19 samples took place in the United States, Italy and Spain.

Germline V gives CDR1 MNHEY, CDR2 SVGAGI. The V gene lost 6 bases and the J gene lost 0 bases, with 10 bases spanning the gap. This CDR3 is 14 amino acids long. As processed by the authors: Amplification from reference gene primers served as the basis for estimated nucleated cell counts. The repertoire was sequenced with immunoSEQ multiplex PCR; TCRdb's copy has only in-frame clones and lacks some. That table furnishes V, J and clone size, whereas the DNA furnished D and trimming. The sample holds approximately 320,000 clones, 65% to 90% seen once. The rearrangement links TRBV6-5 to TRBJ2-3; D is possibly TRBD2 (6 bases). This clonotype was obtained from a human donor in a cohort sampled during active COVID-19. Sequencing used peripheral blood. CDR3 amino acids: CASRGTYSTDTQYF. CDR3 coding DNA: TGTGCCAGCAGGGGGACTTACAGCACAGATACGCAGTATTTT.